This record concerns one T cell receptor (beta chain) sequence. Its cognate antigen has yet to be identified. No clone much larger than this one lies a single base away; base qualities are absent. V is shortened by 3 bases, J by 2 bases, and the region joining them spans 5 bases. The CDR3, from cysteine to phenylalanine, totals 13 residues. The DNA shown is the 39-base CDR3, in frame from base 1. CDR1 LNHDA and CDR2 SQIVND are derived from the germline V gene (reference sequence). The treatment or condition label here, explained by the study, means: roughly 10-day PBMC culture with coronavirus spike peptide pools or control peptides (ViraFEST assay). The study used the ViraFEST assay, which expanded antigen-specific T cells with peptide pools and then identified expanded clonotypes by TCR sequencing. The convalescent patients' positive SARS-CoV-2 PCR tests fell between March and December 2020, which was before the Alpha, Beta and Delta variants emerged in the United States. Each well held about 1.8 million PBMCs cultured with approximately 10 ug/ml peptide pools in IMDM containing around 5% human AB serum and 10 IU/ml IL-2. Half of the culture medium was replaced with fresh IL-2-containing medium on days 3 and 7. After around 11 days of culture, CD4+ T cells were isolated by negative selection using the EasySep CD4+ T cell isolation kit. Ficoll-Paque Plus gradient centrifugation was used to isolate PBMCs from whole blood, and the isolated PBMCs were then either used fresh or cryopreserved at -140C. In general, triplicate wells were set up for every culture condition.

Libraries came from PCR. At the Johns Hopkins FTIC core, DNA from the cultured CD4+ T cells underwent TCR sequencing with the Oncomine TCR Beta short-read assay. The QIAamp micro DNA kit was used to extract genomic DNA from the cultured CD4+ T cells. Oncomine TCR Beta libraries from cultured CD4+ T cells were pooled using unique dual indexes and sequenced on an Illumina iSeq 100. For the original study's pipeline: Non-productive sequences were removed, and CDR3s that did not start with C, did not end with F or W, or were shorter than 7 amino acids were discarded. Antigen-specific clonotypes were identified with the MANAFEST web application by comparing peptide-stimulated wells with reference and other culture wells. Positive clones required FDR below 0.05, an odds ratio above 5, and productive frequency above 0.1% in at least two of three replicate wells. Clonotypes that were significantly expanded in both SARS-CoV-2 spike wells and at least one common cold coronavirus spike condition were defined as cross-reactive. CDR3 homology was assessed with Levenshtein distances (stringdist) and unrooted phylogenetic trees (ape) in R version 3.6.1. TCRdb reanalyzed the raw reads on its own, using fastp at Q25 for trimming and MiXCR for clone calling, and kept in-frame beta chains. CDR3 protein sequences are deduplicated, and each keeps its most common genes and DNA. The V and J calls and clone size come from TCRdb's table, not from the authors' own analysis. The sample table holds some 19,000 distinct CDR3 sequences, of which around 42% were seen once. Jointly, the top ten make up 13% to 15% of the sample.

This sample was taken from a study of vaccination and CD4 T cells after COVID-19 (dated 2022 in TCRdb). A note on the overall study: Convalescent patients had a positive SARS-CoV-2 result on nasal swab PCR, and of these patients, several had mild disease and one had severe disease. In over 8 COVID-19 convalescent patients and 4 infection-naive healthy vaccine recipients, the spike-specific CD4+ TCR repertoire before mRNA vaccination was compared with the repertoire after mRNA vaccination. In control cultures, a CEFX viral epitope pool was used as positive control, an HIV-1 Nef peptide pool was used as negative control, or no peptide was added. Two doses of either the Pfizer-BioNTech BNT162b2 vaccine (n=8) or the Moderna mRNA-1273 vaccine (n=2) were administered to participants. For stimulating the cultures, overlapping spike peptide pools were used, derived from SARS-CoV-2 as well as from the common cold coronaviruses HCoV-NL63, HCoV-OC43 and HCoV-229E. Post-COVID blood samples were collected from convalescent patients a median of roughly 100 days after diagnosis, with a range of about 35 to 161 days. Post-vaccine blood samples were taken a median of 72 days after the second vaccine dose, with a range of roughly 13 to 250 days. Six males and four females were included in the convalescent cohort, with two Hispanic individuals, seven Caucasians, two Asians and one multiracial person represented. Broader findings and caveats from the paper: The median count of SARS-CoV-2-reactive clonotypes went up from 20 to 25 after infection to 35 to 40 after vaccination, although the change was not significant. Among convalescent patients, a median around 89% of the SARS-CoV-2-reactive clones seen after vaccination appeared only after vaccination, which suggests priming specific to the vaccine. Of the vaccine-specific clones in convalescent patients, 304 of 307, or nearly all, reacted only to SARS-CoV-2 spike and did not cross-react with common cold coronaviruses. Only a relatively small number of convalescent patients were included in the study, and early timepoints following natural infection were not analyzed.

The receptor's source is a human donor with COVID-19. Sequencing was done on a sample of cultured CD4+ T cells from blood. In this chain, TRBV19 is recombined with TRBJ1-3, with the D gene too uncertain to name. Here the CDR3 is given as CASSIRAGNTIYF. The sequenced DNA: TGTGCCAGTAGTATTAGGGCTGGAAACACCATATATTTT.